This TCR beta chain derives from a study of cytomegalovirus exposure and HLA in healthy donors. Across the whole study: Earlier sequencing of about 179 million T cells yielded approximately 120 million unique TCR beta sequences. Unique TCRs numbering roughly 80 million, obtained from HLA-typed donors, made up an early data release.

The PCR ran on 60 Vbeta and 13 Jbeta primers. TCRdb's copy holds only in-frame clones and misses some; the assay was immunoSEQ multiplex PCR. Seen here are some 140,000 clones, around 70% observed once, and the top ten hold 2.1%. The table lists this clone with a few counts. The target antigen is unknown. The study, taken as a whole, reports: Later analysis associated a missense DCLRE1C variant with TCR beta V- and J-gene trimming. It was in a later analysis that TCR association rates were seen to vary by HLA locus, highest for DRB1 and lowest for HLA-C.

The V and J ends lost 2 bases and 5 bases respectively, with 9 bases between them. Germline lookup yields CDR1 MNHNY and CDR2 SVGAGI (reference sequence). The CDR3 sequence is 14 residues long. This chain joins TRBV6-6 and TRBJ1-4; maybe TRBD1 (5 bases). Material for sequencing was PBMCs. The sequence came from a man younger than 45 in good health and CMV-seronegative. The CDR3 loop is CASSYRQGNEKLFF. The CDR3 region has the DNA TGTGCCAGCAGTTACCGCCAGGGCAATGAAAAACTGTTTTTT.